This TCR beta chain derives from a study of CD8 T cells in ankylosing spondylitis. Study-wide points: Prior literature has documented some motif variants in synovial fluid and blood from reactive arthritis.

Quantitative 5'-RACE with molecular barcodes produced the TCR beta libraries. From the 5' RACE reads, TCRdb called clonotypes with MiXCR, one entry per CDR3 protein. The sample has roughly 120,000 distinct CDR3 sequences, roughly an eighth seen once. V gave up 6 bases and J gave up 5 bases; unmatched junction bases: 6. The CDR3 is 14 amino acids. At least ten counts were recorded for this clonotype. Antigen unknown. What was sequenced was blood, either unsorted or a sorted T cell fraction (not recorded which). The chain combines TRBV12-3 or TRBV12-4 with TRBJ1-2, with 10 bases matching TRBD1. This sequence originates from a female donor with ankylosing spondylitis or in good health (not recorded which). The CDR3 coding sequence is TGTGCCAGCAGCTGGACAGGGGGTGAATATGGCTACACCTTC. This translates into CASSWTGGEYGYTF.